Listed here are 16 T cell receptor beta chains from one sample, sequenced in a study of PD-L1 blockade in urothelial cancer. This table comes from immunoSEQ multiplex PCR, and its TCRdb copy is limited to in-frame clones, with some not included. This table holds about 80,000 clones, roughly nine tenths found once. The material sequenced was PBMCs, taken around atezolizumab (anti-PD-L1) treatment. The receptors shown here come from a woman between 70 and 85 years old with urothelial cancer.

This sequence joins TRBV2 and TRBJ1-2; a weak D match, TRBD1 (6 bases). Germline lookup yields CDR1 SNHLY and CDR2 FYNNEI. The CDR3 spans 12 residues. Between the trimmed V and J ends, which lost 9 bases and 0 bases, there was a span of 8 bases. The CDR3 DNA sequence: TGTGCCAGTACAGGGACTAACTATGGCTACACCTTC. As protein: CASTGTNYGYTF.

This clone has only one observation. The chain uses TRBV6-1 and TRBJ2-1; 7 bases are a match to TRBD1. Unmatched junction bases numbered 9, after V lost 6 bases and J lost 4 bases. The CDR3 is 15 amino acids. Per the germline V gene, CDR1 is MNHNS and CDR2 is SASEGT. The CDR3, as DNA: TGTGCCAGCAGAGCTACAGGGACAGATTACAATGAGCAGTTCTTC. It yields the protein CASRATGTDYNEQFF.

The chain recombines TRBV4-2 with TRBJ1-2; possible D gene TRBD1, 6 bases. V was shortened by 2 bases and J by 3 bases, with 10 bases between the two germline ends. This CDR3 comprises 14 residues. CDR1 is LGHNA and CDR2 is YNFKEQ in the germline V gene. DNA of the CDR3: TGTGCCAGCAGCCAACCAGGGGATGACTATGGCTACACCTTC. Protein product: CASSQPGDDYGYTF.

The chain is built from TRBV6-5 and TRBJ1-6, with D possibly being TRBD1 (5 bases). Looked up from germline, CDR1 is MNHEY and CDR2 is SVGAGI. The CDR3 has 13 amino acids. The germline V and J ends were trimmed by 10 bases and 6 bases, with 13 bases remaining between them. The CDR3 region is CATRRGTNSPLHF. CDR3 DNA: TGTGCCACCCGGCGGGGGACTAATTCACCCCTCCACTTT.

This chain uses TRBV6-1 with TRBJ1-1, with no clear D. Trimming took 6 bases from V and 4 from J, leaving 12 bases between them. The length of the CDR3 is 13 residues. CDR1 and CDR2 (germline): MNHNS, SASEGT. CDR3: CASSGRGSTEAFF. The CDR3 nucleotides are TGTGCCAGCAGCGGCCGGGGAAGCACTGAAGCTTTCTTT.

V usage is TRBV7-8 and J usage is TRBJ2-3; the match to TRBD2 covers 11 bases. This CDR3 contains 17 residues. Germline CDR1 SGHVS, CDR2 FQNEAQ. The V gene end was trimmed by 4 bases and the J gene end by 2 bases; junction bases not matched to a gene: 8. CDR3 coding DNA: TGTGCCAGCAGCTCCTCCGGGACTAGCGGACTCACAGATACGCAGTATTTT. Translation: CASSSSGTSGLTDTQYF.

The rearrangement uses TRBV23-1 and TRBJ1-5; 7 bases align to TRBD1. TRBV23-1 is an open reading frame, and its role is uncertain. The CDR3 contains 16 residues. The V and J ends lost 4 bases and 4 bases, in that order; junction bases with no gene match: 10. CDR3 in DNA: TGCGCCAGCAGTCGGAGGAGCAGGGGGACTAATCAGCCCCAGCATTTT. It yields the protein CASSRRSRGTNQPQHF.

The genes are TRBV9 and TRBJ2-5; TRBD2 matches 10 bases. The V gene end was trimmed by 0 bases and the J gene end by 5 bases; junction bases not matched to a gene: 7. CDR3 length: 16 residues. Germline V CDR1 and CDR2: SGDLS, YYNGEE. The CDR3 reads CASSVAASGSRETQYF. The DNA of the CDR3 is TGTGCCAGCAGCGTAGCGGCTAGCGGGAGTAGGGAGACCCAGTACTTC. Together with reference TRBV9 and TRBJ2-5, the CDR3 gives the full variable domain: DSGVTQTPKHLITATGQRVTLRCSPRSGDLSVYWYQQSLDQGLQFLIQYYNGEERAKGNILERFSAQQFPDLHSELNLSSLELGDSALYFCASSVAASGSRETQYFGPGTRLLVL.

This clone came up once. The gene calls are TRBV29-1 and TRBJ2-1, with D hard to call. V shed 2 bases and J shed 8 bases, with 19 bases lying between them. The CDR3 has 15 residues. Germline V lookup: CDR1 SQVTM, CDR2 ANQGSEA. CDR3 nucleotide sequence: TGCAGCGTTGAAACATTGGGCCCCCAGAGTGATGAGCAGTTCTTC. Encoded protein: CSVETLGPQSDEQFF.

The chain links TRBV9 to TRBJ2-7; TRBD2 might be the D (7 bases). Trimming removed 0 bases from V and 3 bases from J, with 10 bases in between. The length of the CDR3 is 14 residues. The V gene's germline CDR1 is SGDLS and CDR2 YYNGEE. The CDR3 coding sequence is TGTGCCAGCAGCGTAGGGGGAGGGGGCTACGAGCAGTACTTC. This translates into CASSVGGGGYEQYF.

The CDR3 region is CASSGTGLSYEQYF. In nucleotides, the CDR3 is TGTGCCAGCAGTGGGACAGGTCTCTCCTACGAGCAGTACTTC. The chain employs TRBV2 and TRBJ2-7; TRBD1 aligns across 7 bases. This CDR3 has 14 amino acids. V gave up 4 bases and J gave up 0 bases; unmatched junction bases: 3. Germline CDR1 is SNHLY and CDR2 is FYNNEI.

This clone was counted a few times. The V gene is TRBV10-3, the J gene TRBJ2-1, with TRBD2 matching over 7 bases. Germline V gene data show CDR1 as ENHRY and CDR2 as SYGVKD. This CDR3 has 14 amino acids. The J segment lost 7 bases and the V segment lost 6 bases, leaving 9 bases of the junction unmatched. The CDR3 coding sequence is TGTGCCATCAGGGGGCGGGAGAACCTTAATGAGCAGTTCTTC. Its protein is CAIRGRENLNEQFF.

The chain joins TRBV5-1 to TRBJ2-1, with D possibly matching TRBD2 (6 bases). Per the germline V gene, CDR1 is SGHRS and CDR2 is YFSETQ. Trimming took off 8 bases at V and 7 bases at J, with 22 bases between the two ends. This CDR3 has 15 residues. The CDR3 coding sequence is TGCGCCAGTCGGGGCCCTAGCGCCGCGGGGAATGAGCAGTTCTTC. Its protein product is CASRGPSAAGNEQFF.

This clone was counted a single time. This rearrangement joins TRBV4-3 to TRBJ2-4; TRBD1 matches at 9 bases. Germline trimming cut 0 bases from V and 7 bases from J; bases unmatched to any gene: 10. The CDR3 sequence is 17 residues long. CDR1 LGHNA and CDR2 YSLEER come from the germline V gene. DNA of the CDR3: TGCGCCAGCAGCCAAGATCGGGGGACAGGGCCGGGGAACATTCAGTACTTC. Protein product: CASSQDRGTGPGNIQYF.

The chain uses TRBV7-8 and TRBJ1-6; 10 positions agree with TRBD1. V shed 2 bases and J 9 bases; nucleotides not matched to a gene: 10. This CDR3 region has 17 residues. Per germline, CDR1 SGHVS and CDR2 FQNEAQ. CDR3 coding DNA: TGTGCCAGCAGCTTACGAACTCCAGGGACAGGGGCTTCACCCCTCCACTTT. This gives the protein CASSLRTPGTGASPLHF. Full variable domain (outside the CDR3, taken from reference TRBV7-8 and TRBJ1-6): GAGVSQSPRYKVAKRGQDVALRCDPISGHVSLFWYQQALGQGPEFLTYFQNEAQLDKSGLPSDRFFAERPEGSVSTLKIQRTQQEDSAVYLCASSLRTPGTGASPLHFGNGTRLTVT.

The DNA for the CDR3 is TGTGCCAGCAGCGGGAGGCAGGATTCACCCCTCCACTTT. Its protein is CASSGRQDSPLHF. The V call is TRBV2, the J call TRBJ1-6, with D hard to call. Germline V gene lookup returns CDR1 SNHLY and CDR2 FYNNEI. The V and J ends lost 6 bases and 8 bases respectively, with 11 bases between them. CDR3 length: 13 residues. Supplemented by reference TRBV2 and TRBJ1-6, the full variable domain reads EPEVTQTPSHQVTQMGQEVILRCVPISNHLYFYWYRQILGQKVEFLVSFYNNEISEKSEIFDDQFSVERPDGSNFTLKIRSTKLEDSAMYFCASSGRQDSPLHFGNGTRLTVT.